Here is one TCR beta chain with its context. Antigen: not known. TCRdb processed the RT-PCR reads anew with MiXCR; each CDR3 protein has one entry. Among around 200,000 distinct CDR3 sequences listed, 7.5% to 10% were seen once. This entry comes from a study of response to subunit inactivated influenza vaccine. Study-wide findings and caveats: Every seasonal influenza vaccination brings in few new T cells, the authors suggested.

The CDR3 is 14 residues long. The V gene lost 1 base and the J gene lost 0 bases, with 5 bases spanning the gap. Per germline, CDR1 SGDLS and CDR2 YYNGEE. The sequencing here drew on non-naive T cells sorted from PBMCs, taken on the day of vaccination. The TCR sequence derives from a man aged 50-59 years who received an inactivated influenza vaccine. The chain links TRBV9 to TRBJ1-5; no firm D call. The CDR3 region is CASSVYDSNQPQHF. The DNA for the CDR3 is TGTGCCAGCAGCGTATATGATAGCAATCAGCCCCAGCATTTT.